The next 8 T cell receptor beta chains were all read from a single sample in a study of T cells after yellow fever vaccination. MiXCR, applied by TCRdb to the 5' RACE reads, yields one record per CDR3 protein. The data show 500,000 to 650,000 distinct CDR3 sequences, 17% seen once. Sequenced material: PBMCs, taken roughly 5 days after the first yellow fever vaccination. These TCRs come from a man younger than 35 who received the YFV17D yellow fever vaccine.

This chain connects TRBV10-3 to TRBJ2-1; TRBD2 is a possible D gene (5 bases). Germline lookup yields CDR1 ENHRY and CDR2 SYGVKD. With 4 bases removed from V and 6 bases from J, the gap between germline ends came to 16 bases. The CDR3 covers 15 residues. This CDR3 is CAISGGSTRLNEQFF. The CDR3 DNA sequence: TGTGCCATCAGTGGAGGGTCTACGCGACTCAATGAGCAGTTCTTC.

This clonotype was counted only a few times. The J gene is TRBJ2-7, the V gene TRBV19; no reliable D call. Between the trimmed V and J ends, which lost 5 bases and 0 bases, there was a span of 5 bases. The CDR3 runs 12 residues. CDR1 and CDR2 (germline): LNHDA, SQIVND (reference sequence). CDR3 loop: CASSVGSYEQYF. DNA of the CDR3: TGTGCCAGTAGTGTGGGCTCCTACGAGCAGTACTTC. Full variable domain (missing parts from reference TRBV19 and TRBJ2-7): DGGITQSPKYLFRKEGQNVTLSCEQNLNHDAMYWYRQDPGQGLRLIYYSQIVNDFQKGDIAEGYSVSREKKESFPLTVTSAQKNPTAFYLCASSVGSYEQYFGPGTRLTVT.

This clonotype was observed a few times. The V gene is TRBV5-6, the J gene TRBJ1-2, with 9 bases aligning to TRBD1. The junction had 6 bases not matched to a gene; V was cut back by 4 bases and J by 2 bases. The CDR3 is 15 amino acids. Germline CDR1 is SGHDT and CDR2 is YYEEEE. CDR3 region: CASSSTTGGNYGYTF. Written as DNA, the CDR3 is TGTGCCAGCAGCAGTACGACAGGGGGAAACTATGGCTACACCTTC.

V gene TRBV7-2 combines with J gene TRBJ2-1; the match to TRBD2 covers 8 bases. The CDR3 has 16 residues. V was clipped by 5 bases and J by 2 bases; unmatched bases: 8. CDR1 and CDR2 (germline): SGHTA, FQGNSA. The CDR3 region is CASSTGGRGAYNEQFF. The CDR3 DNA follows: TGTGCCAGCAGCACGGGGGGGCGGGGCGCCTACAATGAGCAGTTCTTC.

The chain links TRBV7-2 to TRBJ2-1; D possibly corresponds to TRBD2 (7 bases). Per germline, CDR1 SGHTA and CDR2 FQGNSA. The CDR3 loop spans 16 amino acids. V lost 6 bases to trimming and J lost 4 bases, with 19 bases between them. CDR3: CASSSIGGGAYNEQFF. DNA of the CDR3: TGTGCCAGCAGTTCTATTGGGGGGGGGGCTTACAATGAGCAGTTCTTC.

This clonotype was seen only once. A single base separates this from a much larger clone, so it may be a read error. The chain links TRBV5-5 to TRBJ2-5; D remains ambiguous. This CDR3 has 16 residues. Germline-derived CDR1 and CDR2 are SGHKS and YYEKEE (reference sequence). Trimming removed 2 bases from V and 2 bases from J, with 16 bases in between. The CDR3 DNA reads as TGTGCCAGCAGCTTCCTTCGGCTAACGGGTCAAGAGACCCAGTACTTC. It codes for CASSFLRLTGQETQYF. Looking up the rest from reference TRBV5-5 and TRBJ2-5 gives the full variable domain: DAGVTQSPTHLIKTRGQQVTLRCSPISGHKSVSWYQQVLGQGPQFIFQYYEKEERGRGNFPDRFSARQFPNYSSELNVNALLLGDSALYLCASSFLRLTGQETQYFGPGTRLLVL.

This clonotype was detected only a few times. The chain is built from TRBV9 and TRBJ1-2, with TRBD1 matching 9 bases. J lost 4 bases, V lost 0 bases, and 4 bases had no gene match. The CDR3 is 15 amino acids. CDR1 and CDR2 (germline): SGDLS, YYNGEE. The CDR3 protein is CASSVDRTGAYGYTF. Here the CDR3 DNA reads TGTGCCAGCAGCGTAGATAGGACAGGGGCCTATGGCTACACCTTC.

This clonotype came up many times. The chain has TRBV7-3 and TRBJ2-5; unclear D gene. The CDR3 is 10 amino acids. CDR1 and CDR2 (germline): SGHTA, FQGTGA. V gave up 5 bases and J gave up 3 bases, with 1 base separating them. DNA for the CDR3: TGTGCCAGCAGCAAAGAGACCCAGTACTTC. This encodes CASSKETQYF. Full variable domain (missing parts from reference TRBV7-3 and TRBJ2-5): GAGVSQTPSNKVTEKGKYVELRCDPISGHTALYWYRQSLGQGPEFLIYFQGTGAADDSGLPNDRFFAVRPEGSVSTLKIQRTERGDSAVYLCASSKETQYFGPGTRLLVL.